Reported below is one TCR beta chain. Its target is not known. This sample is drawn from a study of cytomegalovirus exposure and HLA in healthy donors. Overall study findings and caveats: Per a prior analysis, the majority of TCR beta V segments were productive roughly 87% or roughly 30% of the time.

The CDR3 consists of 14 residues. The V gene end was trimmed by 5 bases and the J gene end by 1 base; junction bases not matched to a gene: 4. Germline assignment: CDR1 SGHAT and CDR2 FQDESV (reference sequence). The PCR ran on 60 Vbeta and 13 Jbeta primers. Repertoires were generated with immunoSEQ multiplex PCR, while TCRdb's copy carries only in-frame clones and drops some. The sample lists 150,000 to 200,000 clones; around 80% were seen once. Material for sequencing was PBMCs. This chain links TRBV11-1 with TRBJ1-1; 7 nucleotides line up with TRBD1. The sequence derives from a woman between 25 and 40 years old in good health and CMV-seropositive. The CDR3 here is CASSIDRANTEAFF. DNA for the CDR3: TGTGCCAGCAGCATAGACAGGGCGAACACTGAAGCTTTCTTT.